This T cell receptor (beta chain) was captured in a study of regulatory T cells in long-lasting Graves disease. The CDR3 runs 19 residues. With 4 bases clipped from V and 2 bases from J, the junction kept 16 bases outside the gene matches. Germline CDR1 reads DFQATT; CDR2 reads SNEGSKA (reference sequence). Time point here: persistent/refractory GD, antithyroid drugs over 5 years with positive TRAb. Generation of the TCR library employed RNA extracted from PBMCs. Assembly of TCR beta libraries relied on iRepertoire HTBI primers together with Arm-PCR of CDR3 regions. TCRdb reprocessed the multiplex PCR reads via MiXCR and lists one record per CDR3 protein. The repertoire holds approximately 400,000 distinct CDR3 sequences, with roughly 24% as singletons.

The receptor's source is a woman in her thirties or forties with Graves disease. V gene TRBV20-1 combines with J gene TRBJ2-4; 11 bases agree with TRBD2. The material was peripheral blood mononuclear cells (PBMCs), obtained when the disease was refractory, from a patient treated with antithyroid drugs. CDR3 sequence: CSAKDGASGRLVTKNIQYF. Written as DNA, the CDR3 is TGCAGTGCTAAAGATGGGGCTAGCGGGAGGCTGGTGACCAAAAACATTCAGTACTTC.